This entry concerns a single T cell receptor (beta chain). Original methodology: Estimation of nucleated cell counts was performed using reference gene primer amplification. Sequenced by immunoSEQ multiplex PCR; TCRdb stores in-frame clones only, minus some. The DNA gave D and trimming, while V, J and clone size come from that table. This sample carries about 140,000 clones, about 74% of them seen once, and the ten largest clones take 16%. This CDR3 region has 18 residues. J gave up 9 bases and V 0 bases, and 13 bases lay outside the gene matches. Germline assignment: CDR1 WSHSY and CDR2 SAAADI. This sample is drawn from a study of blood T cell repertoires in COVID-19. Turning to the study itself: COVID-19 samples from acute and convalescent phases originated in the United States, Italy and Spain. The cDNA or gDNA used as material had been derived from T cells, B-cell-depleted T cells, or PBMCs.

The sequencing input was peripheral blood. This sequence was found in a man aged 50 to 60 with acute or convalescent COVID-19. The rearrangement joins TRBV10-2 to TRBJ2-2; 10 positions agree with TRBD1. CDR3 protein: CASSESLPGTGVYRELFF. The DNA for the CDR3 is TGCGCCAGCAGTGAGTCCCTTCCCGGGACAGGGGTCTACCGGGAGCTGTTTTTT.